This T cell receptor beta chain originates from a study of OX40 agonist ivuxolimab in advanced cancers. About the study: Six ivuxolimab dose levels, 0.01 to 10 mg/kg, were given intravenously every 2 weeks. Study conclusions and caveats: Mean expanded clone counts were higher in CD8+ than CD4+ T cells.

This table comes from immunoSEQ multiplex PCR, and its TCRdb copy is limited to in-frame clones, with some not included. The sample records around 65,000 clones, around 87% being singletons. On this clone: Its antigen remains unknown.

V lost 1 base, J lost 0 bases, and 10 bases lay in between. Germline loops: CDR1 SGHTA, CDR2 FQGNSA. The CDR3 sequence is 16 residues long. This clonotype was obtained from an adult with an advanced solid tumor such as melanoma, head and neck, liver or kidney cancer. Material: CD4+ or CD8+ T cells sorted from blood, obtained in a trial of the OX40 agonist ivuxolimab. The chain uses TRBV7-2 and TRBJ2-1; no clear D. For the CDR3, the DNA is TGTGCCAGCAGCTTAGGGCGGAAAAGCTCCTACAATGAGCAGTTCTTC. Residues: CASSLGRKSSYNEQFF. Filled out from reference TRBV7-2 and TRBJ2-1, the complete variable domain reads GAGVSQSPSNKVTEKGKDVELRCDPISGHTALYWYRQSLGQGLEFLIYFQGNSAPDKSGLPSDRFSAERTGGSVSTLTIQRTQQEDSAVYLCASSLGRKSSYNEQFFGPGTRLTVL.